Below, one TCR beta chain is given with its context. The sample is drawn from a study of blood T cell repertoires in COVID-19. Study information: Samples came from the United States, Italy and Spain, spanning acute and convalescent COVID-19. PBMCs, B-cell-depleted T cells, or T cells provided the cDNA or gDNA that made up the material.

In the authors' methods: Estimation of nucleated cell counts was performed using reference gene primer amplification. The method was immunoSEQ multiplex PCR; TCRdb's version includes in-frame clones alone and lacks a portion of them. The V and J calls and the clone size are those of that table, but D and trimming were determined from the DNA. The table lists roughly 230,000 clones, 75% to 85% of them singletons. CDR1 and CDR2 from the germline V gene are SEHNR and FQNEAQ (reference sequence). After removal of 1 base from V and 2 bases from J, the junction contained 6 bases not matched to a gene. The CDR3 covers 18 residues.

The V gene is TRBV7-9, the J gene TRBJ2-7; 15 nucleotides agree with TRBD2. Sequences were obtained from peripheral blood. This TCR came from a human donor in a cohort sampled during active COVID-19. CDR3 in amino acids: CASSLGTSGGARPYEQYF. The CDR3, as DNA: TGTGCCAGCAGCTTAGGGACTAGCGGGGGGGCGCGGCCCTACGAGCAGTACTTC.